This TCR beta chain emerged from a study of blood T cell repertoires in COVID-19. Study-level background: Collection of acute and convalescent COVID-19 samples took place in the United States, Italy and Spain. In each case, the material was cDNA or gDNA derived from T cells, B-cell-depleted T cells, or PBMCs.

Trimming took 3 bases from V and 2 from J, leaving 17 bases between them. This CDR3 has 16 residues. Looked up from germline, CDR1 is MNHEY and CDR2 is SMNVEV (reference sequence). The data were produced by immunoSEQ multiplex PCR, yet TCRdb's version contains in-frame clones alone and is incomplete. The sample has 250,000 to 400,000 clones; 90% are singletons. In this sample, this clone turned up once. The rearrangement uses TRBV27 and TRBJ2-7; D possibly corresponds to TRBD2 (6 bases). This TCR was sampled from a woman aged 25 to 39 with COVID-19, enrolled during active disease. Sequenced material: peripheral blood. Here the CDR3 reads CASSFVGLGETYEQYF. The CDR3 DNA sequence: TGTGCCAGCAGTTTTGTGGGACTCGGGGAAACCTACGAGCAGTACTTC.